This TCR beta chain was retrieved from a study of neurological immune-mediated disorders. Study-wide results and limits: Patients with HTLV-1-associated myelopathy had the highest level of TCR clonal expansion, whereas patients with multiple sclerosis had the lowest level, falling beneath the level found in healthy controls.

The cDNA was synthesized by 5'RACE incorporating 10-nucleotide random UMIs. Over 160 million TCR-beta sequences, together covering 15-18 subjects, were produced by every individual sequencing run that was carried out. TCRdb re-called the 5' RACE reads with MiXCR, one entry per CDR3 protein. This table has some 48,000 distinct CDR3 sequences, about 5% appearing once. This clonotype was seen ten or more times. Its antigen is as yet unknown. Sorted libraries drew on 900,000 to 1,000,000 CD4+ or CD8+ T cells. CDR1 and CDR2 from the germline V gene are MNHEY and SVGAGI. The ends lost 5 bases at V and 3 bases at J; junction bases unmatched: 7. The CDR3 runs to 15 residues.

The TCR sequence derives from a woman under 30 with multiple sclerosis. What was sequenced was CD4+ T cells from blood. The rearrangement links TRBV6-5 to TRBJ2-7; 10 bases align to TRBD1. The DNA of the CDR3 is TGTGCCAGCAGTCGAGCCGGGACAGGGGACTACGAGCAGTACTTC. It codes for CASSRAGTGDYEQYF.